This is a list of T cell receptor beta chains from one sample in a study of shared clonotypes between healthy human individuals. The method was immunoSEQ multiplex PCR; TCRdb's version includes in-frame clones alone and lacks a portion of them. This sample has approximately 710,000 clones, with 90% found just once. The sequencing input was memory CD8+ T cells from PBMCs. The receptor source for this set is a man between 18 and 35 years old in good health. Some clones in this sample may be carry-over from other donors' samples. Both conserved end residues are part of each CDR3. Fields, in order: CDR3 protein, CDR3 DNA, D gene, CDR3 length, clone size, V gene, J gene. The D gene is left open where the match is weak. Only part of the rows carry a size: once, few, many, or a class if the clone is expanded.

CASSLGGSTDTQYF,TGTGCCAGCAGTTTGGGCGGGAGCACAGATACGCAGTATTTT,NA,14,NA,TRBV27,TRBJ2-3
CASSSYGTSGRSNEQFF,TGTGCCAGCAGCTCCTACGGGACTAGCGGGAGATCCAATGAGCAGTTCTTC,TRBD2,17,once,TRBV11-2,TRBJ2-1
CASSHTGTGNNEQFF,TGTGCCAGCAGTCATACCGGGACAGGGAACAATGAGCAGTTCTTC,TRBD1,15,NA,TRBV9,TRBJ2-1
CASSIELDRGSGNTIYF,TGTGCCAGCAGCATTGAACTCGACAGGGGGTCTGGAAACACCATATATTTT,TRBD1,17,NA,TRBV13,TRBJ1-3
CASSSQGISQETQYF,TGTGCCAGCAGCTCTCAGGGGATTTCACAAGAGACCCAGTACTTC,NA,15,NA,TRBV5-8,TRBJ2-5
CASTTGREGYEQYF,TGTGCCAGCACCACGGGGCGGGAGGGCTACGAGCAGTACTTC,TRBD2,14,NA,TRBV25-1,TRBJ2-7
CASSLGGSSEQYF,TGTGCCAGCAGCTTAGGGGGATCGAGCGAGCAGTACTTC,NA,13,NA,TRBV7-9,TRBJ2-7
CASSRGQGRTDTQYF,TGTGCCAGCAGCCGAGGACAGGGGCGGACAGATACGCAGTATTTT,TRBD1,15,NA,TRBV7-8,TRBJ2-3
CSVAGGVEQFF,TGCAGCGTTGCGGGAGGGGTTGAGCAGTTCTTC,TRBD2,11,NA,TRBV29-1,TRBJ2-1
CASSLGGVNTEAFF,TGTGCCAGCAGTTTAGGCGGAGTGAACACTGAAGCTTTCTTT,NA,14,NA,TRBV27,TRBJ1-1
CASSFQGTEAFF,TGTGCCAGCAGTTTTCAGGGCACTGAAGCTTTCTTT,NA,12,NA,TRBV7-9,TRBJ1-1
CASRATGGSSYNEQFF,TGCGCCAGCAGAGCCACAGGGGGGAGCTCCTACAATGAGCAGTTCTTC,TRBD1,16,NA,TRBV5-1,TRBJ2-1
CASSYGTWETGQPQHF,TGTGCCAGCAGTTACGGGACTTGGGAAACCGGTCAGCCCCAGCATTTT,NA,16,NA,TRBV6-6,TRBJ1-5
CASSLERGNTEAFF,TGTGCCAGCAGCTTGGAGAGGGGGAACACTGAAGCTTTCTTT,NA,14,NA,TRBV5-4,TRBJ1-1
CSARRQRGAFF,TGCAGTGCTAGGCGGCAGCGGGGCGCTTTCTTT,NA,11,NA,TRBV20-1,TRBJ1-1
CASSGLWRNSPLHF,TGTGCCAGCAGTGGTCTCTGGCGGAATTCACCCCTCCACTTT,NA,14,NA,TRBV6-1,TRBJ1-6
CASSLHGLAGHTGELFF,TGTGCCAGCAGCTTACACGGACTAGCGGGACACACCGGGGAGCTGTTTTTT,TRBD2,17,NA,TRBV7-9,TRBJ2-2
CASTTGGVHTGELFF,TGTGCCAGCACCACAGGGGGCGTTCACACCGGGGAGCTGTTTTTT,TRBD1,15,NA,TRBV7-8,TRBJ2-2
CATAPGAGEQYF,TGTGCCACCGCCCCAGGGGCTGGCGAGCAGTACTTC,NA,12,NA,TRBV27,TRBJ2-7
CASRPSSGTGYEQYF,TGCGCCAGCAGACCGTCAAGCGGGACAGGCTACGAGCAGTACTTC,NA,15,NA,TRBV5-1,TRBJ2-7
CASSYRAGRTEAFF,TGTGCCAGCAGTTACAGGGCAGGCCGGACTGAAGCTTTCTTT,NA,14,few,TRBV5-6,TRBJ1-1
CASSPRGELTNHSNQPQHF,TGTGCCAGCTCACCACGCGGGGAACTAACTAACCATAGCAATCAGCCCCAGCATTTT,NA,19,NA,TRBV18,TRBJ1-5
CASSYFHRDEQYF,TGTGCCAGCAGTTACTTTCACAGGGACGAGCAGTACTTC,NA,13,NA,TRBV6-5,TRBJ2-7
CASSLRGQGNQPQHF,TGTGCCAGCAGCTTACGGGGACAGGGCAATCAGCCCCAGCATTTT,TRBD1,15,NA,TRBV7-8,TRBJ1-5
CASSYGPQETQYF,TGTGCCAGCAGTTACGGCCCACAAGAGACCCAGTACTTC,NA,13,NA,TRBV6-5,TRBJ2-5
CASSPSPATGEGQPQHF,TGTGCCAGCAGCCCCTCCCCCGCGACAGGGGAAGGTCAGCCCCAGCATTTT,TRBD1,17,NA,TRBV28,TRBJ1-5
CASSYHRDTNQPQHF,TGTGCCAGCAGCTATCATCGGGACACCAATCAGCCCCAGCATTTT,NA,15,few,TRBV7-8,TRBJ1-5
CASTTSDRAYGNTIYF,TGTGCCAGCACCACATCGGACAGGGCGTACGGAAACACCATATATTTT,TRBD1,16,NA,TRBV5-8,TRBJ1-3
CASSFSPSDHSSGFAFF,TGTGCCAGCAGTTTTAGTCCTTCGGACCACTCCTCGGGTTTCGCGTTCTTC,NA,17,NA,TRBV27,TRBJ2-1
CASSYRDINTGELFF,TGTGCCAGCAGTTACCGGGACATAAACACCGGGGAGCTGTTTTTT,NA,15,once,TRBV5-8,TRBJ2-2
CAWADNSYEQYF,TGTGCCTGGGCTGACAACTCCTACGAGCAGTACTTC,NA,12,NA,TRBV30,TRBJ2-7
CASSLGRMNTEAFF,TGTGCCAGCAGCTTAGGGAGGATGAACACTGAAGCTTTCTTT,NA,14,once,TRBV7-6,TRBJ1-1